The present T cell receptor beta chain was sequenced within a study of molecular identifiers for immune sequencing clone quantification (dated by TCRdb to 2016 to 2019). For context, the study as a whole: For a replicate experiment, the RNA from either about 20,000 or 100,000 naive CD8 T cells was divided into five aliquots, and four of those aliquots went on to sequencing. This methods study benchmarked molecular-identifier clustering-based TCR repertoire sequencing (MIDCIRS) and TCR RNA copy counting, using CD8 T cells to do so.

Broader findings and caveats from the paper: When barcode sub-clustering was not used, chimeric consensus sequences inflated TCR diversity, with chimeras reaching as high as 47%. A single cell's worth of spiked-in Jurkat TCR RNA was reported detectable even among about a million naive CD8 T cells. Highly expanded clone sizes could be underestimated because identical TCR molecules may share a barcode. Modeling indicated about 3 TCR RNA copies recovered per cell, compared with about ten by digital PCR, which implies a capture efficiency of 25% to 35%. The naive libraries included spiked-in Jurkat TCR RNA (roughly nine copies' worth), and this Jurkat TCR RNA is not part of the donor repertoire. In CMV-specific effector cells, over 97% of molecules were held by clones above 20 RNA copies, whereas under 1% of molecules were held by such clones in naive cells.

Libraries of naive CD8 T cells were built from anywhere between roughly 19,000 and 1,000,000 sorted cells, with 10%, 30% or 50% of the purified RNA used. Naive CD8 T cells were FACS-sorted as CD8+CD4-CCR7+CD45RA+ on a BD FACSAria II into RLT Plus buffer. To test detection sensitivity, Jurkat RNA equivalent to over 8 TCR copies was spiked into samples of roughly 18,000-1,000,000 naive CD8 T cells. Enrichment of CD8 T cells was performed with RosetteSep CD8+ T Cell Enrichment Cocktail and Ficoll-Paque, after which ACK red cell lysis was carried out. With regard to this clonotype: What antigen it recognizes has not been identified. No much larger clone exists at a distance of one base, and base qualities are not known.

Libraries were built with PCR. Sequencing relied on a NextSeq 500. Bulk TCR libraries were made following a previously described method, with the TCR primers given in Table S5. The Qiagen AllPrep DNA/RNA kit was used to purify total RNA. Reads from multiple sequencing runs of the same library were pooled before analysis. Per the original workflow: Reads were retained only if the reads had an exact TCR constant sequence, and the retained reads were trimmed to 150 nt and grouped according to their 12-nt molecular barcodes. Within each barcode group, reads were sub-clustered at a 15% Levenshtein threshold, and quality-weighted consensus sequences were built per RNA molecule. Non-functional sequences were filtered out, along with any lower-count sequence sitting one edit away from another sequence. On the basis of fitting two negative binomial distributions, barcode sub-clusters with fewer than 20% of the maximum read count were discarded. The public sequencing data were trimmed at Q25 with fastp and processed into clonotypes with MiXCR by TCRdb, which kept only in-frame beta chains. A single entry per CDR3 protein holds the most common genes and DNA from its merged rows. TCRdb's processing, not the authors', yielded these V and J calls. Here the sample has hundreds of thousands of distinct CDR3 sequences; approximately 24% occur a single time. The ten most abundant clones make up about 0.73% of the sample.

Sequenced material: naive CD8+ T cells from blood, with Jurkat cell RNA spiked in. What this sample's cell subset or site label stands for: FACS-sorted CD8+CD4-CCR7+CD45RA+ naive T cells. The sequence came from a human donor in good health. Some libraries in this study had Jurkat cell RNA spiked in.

CDR3 region: CACPGARTILTGELFF. The DNA sequence is as follows: TGTGCCTGTCCCGGGGCCCGGACAATTCTCACCGGGGAGCTGTTTTTT. The V and J segments used are TRBV30 and TRBJ2-2; the D call is possibly TRBD1 or TRBD2, each sharing 5 bases. Via the germline V gene (reference sequence), CDR1 is GTSNPN and CDR2 SVGIG. Relative to germline, V is 6 bases shorter and J is 4 bases shorter, with 21 bases between their ends. The CDR3 has 16 amino acids, counting the end cysteine and phenylalanine. Only CDR3 DNA is held: 48 bases, read in frame from base 1.